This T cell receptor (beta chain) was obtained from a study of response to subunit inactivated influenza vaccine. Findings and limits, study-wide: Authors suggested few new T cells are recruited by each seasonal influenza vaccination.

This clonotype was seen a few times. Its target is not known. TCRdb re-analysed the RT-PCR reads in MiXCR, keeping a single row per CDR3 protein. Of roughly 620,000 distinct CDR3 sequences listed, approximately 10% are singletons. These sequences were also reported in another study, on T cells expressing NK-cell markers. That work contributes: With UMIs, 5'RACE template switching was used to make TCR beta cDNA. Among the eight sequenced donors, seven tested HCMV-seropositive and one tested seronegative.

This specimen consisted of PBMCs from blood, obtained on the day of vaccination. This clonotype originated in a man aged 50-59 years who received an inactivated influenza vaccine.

Here the CDR3 DNA reads TGCAGTGCTAGAGGGCCGCAGGATAACTATGGCTACACCTTC. This sequence encodes CSARGPQDNYGYTF. The chain couples TRBV20-1 to TRBJ1-2; D gene uncertain. Trimming stripped 1 base from V and 1 base from J, with 10 bases between. This CDR3 spans 14 amino acids. The V gene's germline CDR1 is DFQATT and CDR2 SNEGSKA (reference sequence).